This TCR beta chain originates from a study of beta chain features in type 1 diabetes. About the research overall: Sorted cells from all samples, numbering 107,917,701, were examined. General study findings and limits: Across all four CD4+ subsets, people with type 1 diabetes showed modestly shorter TCRB CDR3s.

V trimming: 7 bases; J trimming: 9 bases; junction bases outside the gene matches: 23. Germline V gene lookup returns CDR1 SNHLY and CDR2 FYNNEI. The CDR3 spans 19 residues. Reverse transcribing all isolated RNA meant expressed TCRB transcripts were sequenced. Using immunoSEQ multiplex PCR, the repertoire was profiled, and TCRdb retains in-frame clones only, with some absent. The sample yields hundreds of thousands of clones, over 12% seen once. Only a few counts were recorded for this clone. Its antigen is not known. Sequences were obtained from naive CD4+ T cells from blood. The chain links TRBV2 to TRBJ2-1, with 11 bases identical to TRBD2. The TCR originated in a man aged 18 to 29 with type 1 diabetes. The chain's CDR3 is CASNRGQGVAGGPFGEQFF. CDR3 bases: TGTGCCAGCAACCGGGGACAGGGAGTAGCGGGAGGGCCTTTCGGTGAGCAGTTCTTC.